This T cell receptor beta chain originates from a study of technical replicates of blood from four donors. A single count supports this clone. TCRdb keeps only in-frame clones here, not all; method: immunoSEQ multiplex PCR. Of over 70,000 clones listed, over 85% are singletons. CDR1 and CDR2 from the germline V gene are ENHRY and SYGVKD. Trimming took 3 bases from V and 0 from J, leaving 15 bases between them. The CDR3 spans 17 residues. This sequence was found in a human donor in good health. Material: T cells isolated from PBMCs. The chain has TRBV10-3 and TRBJ1-5, with D uncertain. The CDR3, as DNA: TGTGCCATCAGTGAAGGAGGCACAGTCAATAGCAATCAGCCCCAGCATTTT. This sequence encodes CAISEGGTVNSNQPQHF.